These 15 T cell receptor beta chains were sequenced from one sample in a study of blood T cell repertoires in COVID-19. TCRdb keeps only in-frame clones here, not all; method: immunoSEQ multiplex PCR. Seen here are around 250,000 clones, around 91% observed once, and the top ten hold 2.1%. Sequencing was done on a sample of peripheral blood. The source is a woman aged 60 to 75 with COVID-19, enrolled during active disease.

This rearrangement joins TRBV4-3 to TRBJ2-1; 10 positions agree with TRBD2. The CDR3 sequence is 16 residues long. Germline CDR1 and CDR2: LGHNA and YSLEER. V trimming: 3 bases; J trimming: 5 bases; junction bases outside the gene matches: 7. The CDR3 DNA reads TGCGCCAGCAGCCAGAGAGGACTAGCGGAAAACAATGAGCAGTTCTTC. Residues: CASSQRGLAENNEQFF.

V and J are TRBV5-1 and TRBJ1-3; 9 nucleotides align to TRBD1. Losses at the gene ends were 1 base for V and 5 bases for J; bases not matched to a gene: 13. The CDR3 loop spans 18 amino acids. Germline assignment: CDR1 SGHRS and CDR2 YFSETQ. This CDR3 is CASSLLEAGQGRRNTIYF. The CDR3 DNA follows: TGCGCCAGCAGCTTGCTTGAGGCCGGACAGGGGCGAAGAAACACCATATATTTT. Looking up the rest from reference TRBV5-1 and TRBJ1-3 gives the full variable domain: KAGVTQTPRYLIKTRGQQVTLSCSPISGHRSVSWYQQTPGQGLQFLFEYFSETQRNKGNFPGRFSGRQFSNSRSEMNVSTLELGDSALYLCASSLLEAGQGRRNTIYFGEGSWLTVV.

The chain employs TRBV7-2 and TRBJ1-2; 9 bases line up with TRBD1. CDR1 and CDR2 (germline): SGHTA, FQGNSA. V lost 1 base and J lost 6; bases outside the gene matches: 0. CDR3 size: 13 residues. CDR3 nucleotide sequence: TGTGCCAGCAGCTTAGGGACAGGGGATGGCTACACCTTC. Amino acids: CASSLGTGDGYTF.

This chain connects TRBV4-1 to TRBJ2-7; 9 bases are shared with TRBD2. The CDR3 is 17 amino acids. The ends lost 1 base at V and 0 bases at J; junction bases unmatched: 7. Germline CDR1 is MGHRA and CDR2 is YSYEKL. CDR3 DNA: TGCGCCAGCAGCCAAGGTTATAGCGGGGGCCGCTCCTACGAGCAGTACTTC. This gives the protein CASSQGYSGGRSYEQYF.

The DNA of the CDR3 is TGTGCCAGCAGCCCTGACAGTCGTAATTCACCCCTCCACTTT. This translates into CASSPDSRNSPLHF. This chain links TRBV7-2 with TRBJ1-6, with D maybe TRBD1 (5 bases). Germline V lookup: CDR1 SGHTA, CDR2 FQGNSA. V was cut by 5 bases and J by 6 bases, with 11 bases left in between. The CDR3 is 14 residues long.

The V call is TRBV6-2 or TRBV6-3, the J call TRBJ1-1; no firm D call. There are 13 residues in the CDR3. The germline V and J ends were trimmed by 2 bases and 2 bases, with 6 bases remaining between them. Germline V gene lookup returns CDR1 MNHEY and CDR2 SVGEGT. This CDR3 is CASSYGDNTEAFF. The CDR3, as DNA: TGTGCCAGCAGTTACGGAGACAACACTGAAGCTTTCTTT.

This sequence joins TRBV5-1 and TRBJ1-1, with TRBD1 matching over 7 bases. Trimming removed 2 bases from V and 1 base from J; junction bases left unmatched: 11. Germline lookup yields CDR1 SGHRS and CDR2 YFSETQ. This CDR3 has 17 residues. In DNA, the CDR3 is TGCGCCAGCAGCTTACGCACCGGGACAGACCGGAACACTGAAGCTTTCTTT. Translation gives CASSLRTGTDRNTEAFF.

The chain joins TRBV14 to TRBJ2-3; TRBD1 is a possible D gene (5 bases). Germline-derived CDR1 and CDR2 are SGHDN and FVKESK. The CDR3 spans 16 residues. Trimming stripped 2 bases from V and 3 bases from J, with 15 bases between. CDR3 sequence reads: CASSQPRVLGTDTQYF. The CDR3, as DNA: TGTGCCAGCAGCCAACCCAGGGTGTTGGGAACAGATACGCAGTATTTT.

This rearrangement joins TRBV11-3 to TRBJ2-7; the D gene is possibly TRBD1 (5 bases). Trimming took off 0 bases at V and 3 bases at J, with 6 bases between the two ends. CDR3 size: 13 residues. In germline, CDR1 is SGHNT, CDR2 YENEEA. The CDR3 is CASSLDQGYEQYF. In DNA, the CDR3 is TGTGCCAGCAGCTTAGATCAGGGCTACGAGCAGTACTTC.

This rearrangement joins TRBV9 to TRBJ2-5; TRBD2 agrees at 7 bases. The germline CDR1 and CDR2 sequences are SGDLS and YYNGEE. The CDR3 is 14 amino acids. J was trimmed by 4 bases and V by 4 bases; bases with no gene match: 7. The CDR3 DNA is TGTGCCAGCAGCTCCCGGCCGGGGGGAGAGACCCAGTACTTC. It translates to CASSSRPGGETQYF.

This clone came up once. The genes are TRBV7-9 and TRBJ1-3; D not certain. The ends were cut back, 5 bases at V and 1 base at J, with 18 bases in the middle. Germline CDR1 and CDR2: SEHNR and FQNEAQ (reference sequence). The CDR3 sequence is 17 residues long. CDR3 amino acids: CASSGVFGVRSGNTIYF. CDR3 bases: TGTGCCAGCAGCGGGGTTTTCGGGGTTCGGTCTGGAAACACCATATATTTT.

The rearrangement links TRBV19 to TRBJ1-5; D gene ambiguous. In germline, CDR1 is LNHDA, CDR2 SQIVND (reference sequence). The CDR3 is 16 amino acids. Trimming cost V 7 bases and J 1 base, with 17 bases left between them. The DNA of the CDR3 is TGTGCCAGTACCCCGGGTCCCATAATGAGCAATCAGCCCCAGCATTTT. Amino acids: CASTPGPIMSNQPQHF.

This sequence joins TRBV6-2 or TRBV6-3 and TRBJ2-1; D not certain. V lost 0 bases to trimming and J lost 2 bases, with 14 bases between them. Germline V CDR1 and CDR2: MNHEY, SVGEGT. The CDR3 length is 17 residues. CDR3 nucleotides: TGTGCCAGCAGTTACTCGGATGGCGGCCTACCCTACAATGAGCAGTTCTTC. Translation gives CASSYSDGGLPYNEQFF.

The chain has TRBV4-3 and TRBJ1-2; unclear D gene. Trimming removed 0 bases from V and 2 bases from J, with 10 bases in between. CDR3 size: 15 residues. CDR1 is LGHNA, CDR2 YSLEER, per germline. The CDR3 protein is CASSQDWHSNYGYTF. Here the CDR3 DNA reads TGCGCCAGCAGCCAAGACTGGCACAGCAACTATGGCTACACCTTC.

This chain connects TRBV11-2 to TRBJ1-2, with no clear D. There are 15 residues in the CDR3. Trimming shortened V by 5 bases and J by 4 bases, and 17 bases separated the two germline ends. Germline V gene data show CDR1 as SGHAT and CDR2 as FQNNGV. The CDR3 nucleotides are TGTGCCAGCAGCCTCGACACGGAAGCAGTCTATGGCTACACCTTC. It specifies CASSLDTEAVYGYTF.